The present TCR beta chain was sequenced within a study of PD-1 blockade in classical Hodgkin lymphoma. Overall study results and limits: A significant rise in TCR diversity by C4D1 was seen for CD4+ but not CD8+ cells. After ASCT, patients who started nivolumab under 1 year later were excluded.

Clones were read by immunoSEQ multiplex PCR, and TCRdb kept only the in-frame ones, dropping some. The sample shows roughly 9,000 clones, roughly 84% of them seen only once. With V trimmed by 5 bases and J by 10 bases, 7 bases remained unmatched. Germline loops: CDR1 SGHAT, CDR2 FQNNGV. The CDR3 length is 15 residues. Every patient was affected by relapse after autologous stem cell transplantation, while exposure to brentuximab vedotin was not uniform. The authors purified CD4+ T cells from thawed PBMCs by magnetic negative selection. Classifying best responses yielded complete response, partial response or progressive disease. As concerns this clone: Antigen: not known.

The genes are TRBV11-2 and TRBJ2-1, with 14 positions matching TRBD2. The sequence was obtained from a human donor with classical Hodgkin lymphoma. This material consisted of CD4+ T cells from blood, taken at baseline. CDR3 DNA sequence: TGTGCCAGCAGCCCGGGACTAGCGGGAGCTCAGGAGCAGTTCTTC. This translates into CASSPGLAGAQEQFF.